Each of the 28 T cell receptor beta chains below was sequenced from the same sample in a study of OX40 agonist ivuxolimab in advanced cancers. Produced via immunoSEQ multiplex PCR; TCRdb's table is partial and in-frame only. The sample has 40,000 or so clones; approximately 80% are singletons. The specimen comprised CD4+ or CD8+ T cells sorted from blood, sampled in a trial of the OX40 agonist ivuxolimab. The receptors derive from an adult with an advanced solid tumor such as melanoma, head and neck, liver or kidney cancer.

The sample holds one count of this clone. V gene TRBV5-6 combines with J gene TRBJ2-4; D unresolved. CDR1 SGHDT and CDR2 YYEEEE come from the germline V gene. V lost 1 base and J 0 bases, leaving 8 bases between the germline ends. The CDR3 spans 15 residues. CDR3 DNA: TGTGCCAGCAGCTTGTGGGCCCTAGCCAAAAACATTCAGTACTTC. As protein: CASSLWALAKNIQYF. Full variable domain (outside the CDR3, taken from reference TRBV5-6 and TRBJ2-4): DAGVTQSPTHLIKTRGQQVTLRCSPKSGHDTVSWYQQALGQGPQFIFQYYEEEERQRGNFPDRFSGHQFPNYSSELNVNALLLGDSALYLCASSLWALAKNIQYFGAGTRLSVL.

The chain joins TRBV7-6 to TRBJ2-7; D call uncertain. The length of the CDR3 is 16 residues. Germline lookup yields CDR1 SGHVS and CDR2 FNYEAQ. Between the trimmed V and J ends, which lost 5 bases and 0 bases, there was a span of 17 bases. Written as DNA, the CDR3 is TGTGCCAGCAGCCCCCCGGGTAGGGCCCTCTCCTACGAGCAGTACTTC. It is translated as CASSPPGRALSYEQYF.

The gene calls are TRBV4-1 and TRBJ2-5, with 10 nucleotides matching TRBD2. V lost 3 bases and J lost 2; bases outside the gene matches: 9. This CDR3 is built from 17 residues. Germline lookup yields CDR1 MGHRA and CDR2 YSYEKL. The CDR3 spells CASSQTLTLAGQETQYF. In DNA, the CDR3 is TGCGCCAGCAGCCAGACCCTCACACTAGCGGGACAAGAGACCCAGTACTTC.

The CDR3 here is CASSDSGTAYEQYF. The CDR3 DNA sequence: TGCGCCAGCAGTGATTCCGGGACGGCTTACGAGCAGTACTTC. This rearrangement joins TRBV10-1 to TRBJ2-7, with D perhaps given as TRBD1 or TRBD2 (5 bases each). The CDR3 consists of 14 residues. Germline lookup yields CDR1 WNHNN and CDR2 SYGVQD (reference sequence). V lost 3 bases, J lost 4 bases, and 13 bases lay in between.

The V and J genes are TRBV19 and TRBJ2-3; 9 nucleotides align to TRBD2. The CDR3 has 19 residues. The germline gives CDR1 LNHDA, CDR2 SQIVND (reference sequence). Trimming took 3 bases from V and 4 from J; bases not matched to a gene: 17. CDR3 in amino acids: CASSILFGGRADHPDTQYF. CDR3 DNA sequence: TGTGCCAGTAGTATTTTATTCGGCGGGAGGGCCGATCATCCAGATACGCAGTATTTT.

This clone came up a few times. The chain recombines TRBV28 with TRBJ1-2; 7 bases map to TRBD1. Germline V gives CDR1 MDHEN, CDR2 SYDVKM. Trimming at V came to 5 bases and at J to 0 bases, leaving 6 bases not matched to a gene. The CDR3 consists of 15 residues. This CDR3 reads CASSPDRAANYGYTF. Here the CDR3 DNA reads TGTGCCAGCAGTCCCGACAGGGCAGCTAACTATGGCTACACCTTC.

The chain has TRBV30 and TRBJ2-1; tentative D call: TRBD1 (5 bases). Trimming cost V 4 bases and J 8 bases, with 9 bases left between them. The germline CDR1 and CDR2 sequences are GTSNPN and SVGIG (reference sequence). The CDR3 has 11 residues. The CDR3 DNA sequence: TGTGCCTGGATGGGCAGGGATGAGCAGTTCTTC. Amino acid sequence: CAWMGRDEQFF.

V gene TRBV4-1 combines with J gene TRBJ1-2, with 8 bases identical to TRBD1. The V segment lost 1 base and the J segment 2 bases; nucleotides outside the gene matches: 6. In germline, CDR1 is MGHRA, CDR2 YSYEKL. This CDR3 spans 16 amino acids. CDR3 loop: CASSQVRAGGNYGYTF. The CDR3 coding sequence is TGCGCCAGCAGCCAAGTAAGGGCAGGGGGCAACTATGGCTACACCTTC.

J is TRBJ1-1 and V is TRBV6-5; tentatively, D is TRBD1 (5 bases). The CDR3 has 14 residues. V was cut by 5 bases and J by 4 bases, with 14 bases left in between. Germline lookup yields CDR1 MNHEY and CDR2 SVGAGI. The CDR3 DNA reads as TGTGCCAGCAGTCTCCTCGGGGGGGGCACTGAAGCTTTCTTT. Encoded protein: CASSLLGGGTEAFF.

V and J are TRBV10-1 and TRBJ2-7, with 8 bases that match TRBD1. This CDR3 region has 12 residues. Germline trimming cut 6 bases from V and 3 bases from J; bases unmatched to any gene: 1. The germline gives CDR1 WNHNN, CDR2 SYGVQD (reference sequence). CDR3 bases: TGCGCCAGCAGCGGACAGGGCTACGAGCAGTACTTC. This encodes CASSGQGYEQYF.

This clone was counted only a few times. This chain uses TRBV6-1 with TRBJ1-1; 8 bases align to TRBD1. CDR1 MNHNS and CDR2 SASEGT come from the germline V gene. After removal of 0 bases from V and 6 bases from J, the junction contained 18 bases not matched to a gene. This CDR3 spans 19 amino acids. The CDR3 region has the DNA TGTGCCAGCAGTGAAGCCACTTTTGGGACAGGCCTCAGAGGTCCTGAAGCTTTCTTT. It codes for CASSEATFGTGLRGPEAFF.

The chain recombines TRBV10-3 with TRBJ2-1, with TRBD2 identical over 11 bases. V was clipped by 6 bases and J by 5 bases; unmatched bases: 3. The CDR3 runs to 14 residues. Germline-derived CDR1 and CDR2 are ENHRY and SYGVKD. The CDR3 DNA is TGTGCCATCAGCCTACTAGCGGGGGACAATGAGCAGTTCTTC. Translating it yields CAISLLAGDNEQFF.

The chain recombines TRBV27 with TRBJ2-7; TRBD2 matches at 8 bases. CDR1 MNHEY and CDR2 SMNVEV come from the germline V gene (reference sequence). This CDR3 has 14 amino acids. Unmatched junction bases numbered 8, after V lost 6 bases and J lost 4 bases. CDR3 bases: TGTGCCAGCAGAAAGGGCAGCGGGAGATACGAGCAGTACTTC. This sequence encodes CASRKGSGRYEQYF.

The chain links TRBV6-6 to TRBJ2-4, with unresolved D. With 7 bases removed from V and 8 bases from J, the gap between germline ends came to 9 bases. Germline V gene sequence: CDR1 MNHNY, CDR2 SVGAGI (reference sequence). The CDR3 loop spans 11 amino acids. The chain's CDR3 is CASTNRDIQYF. CDR3 DNA sequence: TGTGCCAGCACCAATAGGGACATTCAGTACTTC.

This clone was counted once. The chain employs TRBV7-8 and TRBJ1-4; tentatively, D is TRBD1 (6 bases). The CDR3 has 16 residues. From germline, CDR1 is SGHVS and CDR2 FQNEAQ. V gave up 4 bases and J gave up 4 bases, with 16 bases separating them. Written as DNA, the CDR3 is TGTGCCAGCAGCTCCCGGTTCAGGGGATATAATGAAAAACTGTTTTTT. It encodes CASSSRFRGYNEKLFF.

This clone was counted a few times. The genes are TRBV30 and TRBJ1-6, with D uncertain. V was shortened by 3 bases and J by 7 bases, with 13 bases between the two germline ends. Germline CDR1 reads GTSNPN; CDR2 reads SVGIG (reference sequence). This CDR3 has 14 residues. The CDR3 loop is CAWRPSTDNSPLHF. The CDR3 bases are TGTGCCTGGAGGCCCTCTACCGACAATTCACCCCTCCACTTT.

CDR3 sequence reads: CASSSRAGLNEQFF. The DNA of the CDR3 is TGTGCCAGCAGTTCAAGGGCCGGTCTTAATGAGCAGTTCTTC. V gene TRBV6-5 combines with J gene TRBJ2-1; D is undetermined. V was cut by 4 bases and J by 7 bases, with 14 bases left in between. From germline, CDR1 is MNHEY and CDR2 SVGAGI. This CDR3 has 14 amino acids.

The chain has TRBV7-9 and TRBJ1-2, with 9 bases lining up with TRBD1. The germline CDR1 and CDR2 sequences are SEHNR and FQNEAQ (reference sequence). The CDR3 is made up of 14 amino acids. Trimming took 5 bases from V and 5 from J; bases not matched to a gene: 6. CDR3: CASSHQQGAYGYTF. CDR3 DNA: TGTGCCAGCAGCCACCAACAGGGGGCATATGGCTACACCTTC.

The chain couples TRBV5-6 to TRBJ2-3; the match to TRBD2 covers 7 bases. CDR3 size: 15 residues. Germline CDR1 SGHDT, CDR2 YYEEEE. The J segment lost 2 bases and the V segment lost 3 bases, leaving 6 bases of the junction unmatched. CDR3 loop: CASSWRELHTDTQYF. CDR3 in DNA: TGTGCCAGCAGCTGGCGGGAGCTGCACACAGATACGCAGTATTTT.

The chain employs TRBV6-5 and TRBJ1-2; TRBD1 is a possible D gene (5 bases). This CDR3 contains 13 residues. Germline V gene data show CDR1 as MNHEY and CDR2 as SVGAGI. V lost 3 bases, J lost 4 bases, and 9 bases lay in between. CDR3 DNA: TGTGCCAGCAGTTATACAGACAGCTATGGCTACACCTTC. It translates to CASSYTDSYGYTF.

By frequency in the sample, this clone is medium-sized (0.01 to 0.1%). The chain recombines TRBV28 with TRBJ2-1; no definite D call. The CDR3 is 15 amino acids. Trimming cost V 4 bases and J 0 bases, with 10 bases left between them. Germline CDR1 reads MDHEN; CDR2 reads SYDVKM. CDR3 sequence reads: CASSSYISSYNEQFF. In DNA form, the CDR3 reads TGTGCCAGCAGTTCGTACATCAGCTCCTACAATGAGCAGTTCTTC.

This sequence joins TRBV15 and TRBJ2-5; TRBD1 matches 7 bases. The trim removed 1 base at V and 1 base at J, leaving 6 bases unmatched. The CDR3 contains 16 residues. Germline CDR1 reads LNHNV; CDR2 reads YYDKDF (reference sequence). CDR3 coding DNA: TGTGCCACCAGCAGAGGGACCGCAGGGGGCCAAGAGACCCAGTACTTC. This encodes CATSRGTAGGQETQYF.

This sequence joins TRBV5-1 and TRBJ1-6, with D tentatively TRBD1 (5 bases). Germline V gives CDR1 SGHRS, CDR2 YFSETQ. The V gene lost 0 bases and the J gene lost 5 bases, with 6 bases spanning the gap. The CDR3 runs 14 residues. The CDR3 DNA is TGCGCCAGCAGCTTGGGACAGAATAATTCACCCCTCCACTTT. This translates into CASSLGQNNSPLHF.

The rearrangement links TRBV5-4 to TRBJ2-1; 9 bases are a match to TRBD1. The ends lost 4 bases at V and 7 bases at J; junction bases unmatched: 6. CDR3 length: 14 amino acids. CDR1 SGHNT and CDR2 YYREEE come from the germline V gene (reference sequence). The CDR3 spells CASSRDRVENEQFF. The CDR3, as DNA: TGTGCCAGCAGCAGGGACAGGGTGGAAAATGAGCAGTTCTTC.

This clone has just one count. This sequence joins TRBV10-2 and TRBJ1-1, with a possible D match to TRBD1 (6 bases). Between the trimmed V and J ends, which lost 2 bases and 6 bases, there was a span of 13 bases. Germline-derived CDR1 and CDR2 are WSHSY and SAAADI. The length of the CDR3 is 14 residues. The DNA for the CDR3 is TGCGCCAGCAGTGAGGAACAGGGTTTCGCTGAAGCTTTCTTT. Protein: CASSEEQGFAEAFF.

This chain connects TRBV2 to TRBJ1-5; the D is unclear. This CDR3 spans 14 amino acids. The V gene lost 2 bases and the J gene lost 3 bases, with 8 bases spanning the gap. Germline V gene data show CDR1 as SNHLY and CDR2 as FYNNEI. The CDR3 here is CASSESQPNQPQHF. For the CDR3, the DNA is TGTGCCAGCAGTGAAAGTCAGCCCAATCAGCCCCAGCATTTT.

The V gene is TRBV6-5, the J gene TRBJ1-1, with D unclear. V was shortened by 2 bases and J by 7 bases, with 5 bases between the two germline ends. Germline V lookup: CDR1 MNHEY, CDR2 SVGAGI. The CDR3 runs 11 residues. The DNA for the CDR3 is TGTGCCAGCAGTTACGGCTATGAAGCTTTCTTT. Its protein product is CASSYGYEAFF.

CDR3 nucleotide sequence: TGTGCCAGCAGTTTGGGCCCGGAGTATTCACCCCTCCACTTT. This translates into CASSLGPEYSPLHF. The chain employs TRBV27 and TRBJ1-6; D gene uncertain. Trimming pared 3 bases from V and 8 bases from J, leaving 11 bases between. Germline CDR1 and CDR2: MNHEY and SMNVEV (reference sequence). This CDR3 comprises 14 residues.